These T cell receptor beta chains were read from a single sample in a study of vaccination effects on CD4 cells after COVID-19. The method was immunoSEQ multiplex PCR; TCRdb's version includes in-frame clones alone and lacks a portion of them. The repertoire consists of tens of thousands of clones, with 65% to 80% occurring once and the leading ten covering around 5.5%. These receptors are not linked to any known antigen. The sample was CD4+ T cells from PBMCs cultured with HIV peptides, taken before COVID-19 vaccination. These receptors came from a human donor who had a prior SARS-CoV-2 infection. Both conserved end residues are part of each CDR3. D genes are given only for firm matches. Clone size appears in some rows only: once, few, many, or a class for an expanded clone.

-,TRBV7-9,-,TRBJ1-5,TGTGCCAGCAGTCAGGGGAGGGATCAGCCCCAGCATTTT,CASSQGRDQPQHF
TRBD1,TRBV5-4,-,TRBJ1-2,TGTGCCAGCAGCTTGTACGGACAGGGCAAGAGCTACACCTTC,CASSLYGQGKSYTF
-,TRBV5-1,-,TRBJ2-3,TGCGCCAGCAGCTTTAAGCCAGGGATCGCAGATACGCAGTATTTT,CASSFKPGIADTQYF
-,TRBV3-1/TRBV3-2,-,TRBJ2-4,TGTGCCAGCAGCCCTGACTACTCAAAAAACATTCAGTACTTC,CASSPDYSKNIQYF
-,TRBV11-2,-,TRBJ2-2,TGTGCCAGCAGCTTTGGAGACCCCATATTAAACACCGGGGAGCTGTTTTTT,CASSFGDPILNTGELFF
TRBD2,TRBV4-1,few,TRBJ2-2,TGCGCCAGCAGCCACCCGGGGGGCCGGACTAGCGGGAGAGGATGGACCGGGGAGCTGTTTTTT,CASSHPGGRTSGRGWTGELFF
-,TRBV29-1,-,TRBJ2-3,TGCAGCGCCGGGACTTTTAGCACAGATACGCAGTATTTT,CSAGTFSTDTQYF
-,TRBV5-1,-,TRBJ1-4,TGCGCCAGCAGCTCGACAGTGGAGAATGAAAAACTGTTTTTT,CASSSTVENEKLFF
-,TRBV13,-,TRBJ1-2,TGTGCCAGCAGTCACCCCGGAAAGTATGGCTACACCTTC,CASSHPGKYGYTF
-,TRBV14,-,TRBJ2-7,TGTGCCAGCAGCCGCGAGTACTTCGACGGGAACTACGAGCAGTACTTC,CASSREYFDGNYEQYF
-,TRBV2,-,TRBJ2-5,TGTGCCAGCACTAGTACCGCACGGTGGGAGACCCAGTACTTC,CASTSTARWETQYF
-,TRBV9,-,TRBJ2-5,TGTGCCAGCAGCGCTTCCGGGGGGACCCAGTACTTC,CASSASGGTQYF
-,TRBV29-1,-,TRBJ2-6,TGCAGCGTTCGGGGGACTGGGGCCAACGTCCTGACTTTC,CSVRGTGANVLTF
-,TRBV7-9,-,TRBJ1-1,TGTGCCAGCAACGCTTGGGCGGGCGGCACTGAAGCTTTCTTT,CASNAWAGGTEAFF
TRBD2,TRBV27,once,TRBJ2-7,TGTGCCAGCAGTTTAACAGCGGGGGGCTCCTACGAGCAGTACTTC,CASSLTAGGSYEQYF
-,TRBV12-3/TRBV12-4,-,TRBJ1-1,TGTGCCAGCACCACCGACAGACGGACTGAAGCTTTCTTT,CASTTDRRTEAFF
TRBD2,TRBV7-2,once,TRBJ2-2,TGTGCCAGCAGCTTACAACTAGCGGGGAATAGGGGGGAGCTGTTTTTT,CASSLQLAGNRGELFF
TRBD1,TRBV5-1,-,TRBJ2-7,TGCGCCAGCAGCGCCGGACAGGGGTACGAGCAGTACTTC,CASSAGQGYEQYF
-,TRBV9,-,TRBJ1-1,TGTGCCAGCAGCCGAACCCTGGGACCGCGAGGAGCTTTCTTT,CASSRTLGPRGAFF
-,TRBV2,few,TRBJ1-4,TGTGCCACTAGTCCCCGGTGGGGGCTGGCTAGCGAAAAACTGTTTTTT,CATSPRWGLASEKLFF
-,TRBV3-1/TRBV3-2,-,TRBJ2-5,TGTGCCAGCCGCCCCGGGACCGACCTCCAAGAGACCCAGTACTTC,CASRPGTDLQETQYF
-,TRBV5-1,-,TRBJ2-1,TGCGCCAGCAGCTTGGAGGGGGGGCGAGGGAATGAGCAGTTCTTC,CASSLEGGRGNEQFF
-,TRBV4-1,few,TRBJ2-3,TGCGCCAGCAGCTCGTCTATAGATACGCAGTATTTT,CASSSSIDTQYF
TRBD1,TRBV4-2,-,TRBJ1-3,TGTGCCAGCACTTTCGGACAGGGTTCGGGAAACACCATATATTTT,CASTFGQGSGNTIYF
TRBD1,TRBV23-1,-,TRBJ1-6,TGCGCCAGCAGTCAGATCGGACTAAACAGGGGGCCTTTTTGGTCACCCCTCCACTTT,CASSQIGLNRGPFWSPLHF
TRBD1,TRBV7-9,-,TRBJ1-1,TGTGCCAGCAGCCCGGCCGGGACAGGGGGCGTCGGTGAAGCTTTCTTT,CASSPAGTGGVGEAFF
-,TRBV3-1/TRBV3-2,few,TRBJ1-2,TGTGCCAGCAGCCGGGTGGGGTTCTATGGCTACACCTTC,CASSRVGFYGYTF
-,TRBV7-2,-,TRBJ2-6,TGTGCCAGCAGCTTTTTTGCGCGAAGCTCTGGGGCCAACGTCCTGACTTTC,CASSFFARSSGANVLTF
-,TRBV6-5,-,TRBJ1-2,TGTGCCAGCAGTTACTCGAGCGGGCAGCCGCTCTATGGCTACACCTTC,CASSYSSGQPLYGYTF
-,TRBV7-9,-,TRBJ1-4,TGTGCCAGCAGCTTAGCGGCAACAGGCGGTGAAAAACTGTTTTTT,CASSLAATGGEKLFF
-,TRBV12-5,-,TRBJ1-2,TGTGCTAGTGGTTTTTCGGACAGCCGCTATGGCTACACCTTC,CASGFSDSRYGYTF
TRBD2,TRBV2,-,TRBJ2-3,TGTGCCAGCAGTGAAAGGGGGCCTAGCGGGACTGTTTTGCGCACAGATACGCAGTATTTT,CASSERGPSGTVLRTDTQYF
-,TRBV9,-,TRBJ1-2,TGTGCCAGCAGCGTAGAGGGTTGGGCAGCATATGGCTACACCTTC,CASSVEGWAAYGYTF
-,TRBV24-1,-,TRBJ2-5,TGTGCCACCAGGGCCCCGGGGGTAGAGACCCAGTACTTC,CATRAPGVETQYF
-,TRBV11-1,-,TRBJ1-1,TGTGCCAGCAGCTTAGAGAGACTGAACACTGAAGCTTTCTTT,CASSLERLNTEAFF
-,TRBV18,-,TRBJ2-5,TGTGCCAGCTCACCAATGAGCGGAGGGGGGGAGACCCAGTACTTC,CASSPMSGGGETQYF
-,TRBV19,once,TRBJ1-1,TGTGCCAGTAGTATGAGGTCGCGGTGGAACACTGAAGCTTTCTTT,CASSMRSRWNTEAFF
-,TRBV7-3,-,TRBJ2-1,TGTGCCAGCAGCCCAGGGACCTACAATGAGCAGTTCTTC,CASSPGTYNEQFF
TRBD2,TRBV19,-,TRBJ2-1,TGTGCCAGTGCCCGGACTAGCGGGGGGTACAATGAGCAGTTCTTC,CASARTSGGYNEQFF
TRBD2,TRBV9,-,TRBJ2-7,TGTGCCAGCATGCTAGCGGGTTTCTACGAGCAGTACTTC,CASMLAGFYEQYF
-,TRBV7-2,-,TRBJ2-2,TGTGCCAGCAGCTTAGAAACGGCCGGGGAGCTGTTTTTT,CASSLETAGELFF
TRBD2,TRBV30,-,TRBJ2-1,TGTGCCTGGAGCACTAGCGGGGGGGGTGAGCAGTTCTTC,CAWSTSGGGEQFF
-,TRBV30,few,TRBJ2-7,TGTGCCCCGAATGGTGTTTACGAGCAGTACTTC,CAPNGVYEQYF
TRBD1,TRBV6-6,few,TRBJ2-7,TGTGCCAGCACTATGGGACAGGCCTACGAGCAGTACTTC,CASTMGQAYEQYF
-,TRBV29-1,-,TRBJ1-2,TGCAGCGCGTCACAGGGTTTGGCCTATGGCTACACCTTC,CSASQGLAYGYTF
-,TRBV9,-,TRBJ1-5,TGTGCCAGCAGCGTCGACATGGGAAGGCCCCAGCATTTT,CASSVDMGRPQHF
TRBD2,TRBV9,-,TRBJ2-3,TGTGCCAGCAGCACCGGGGCTAGCGGGATCACAGATACGCAGTATTTT,CASSTGASGITDTQYF
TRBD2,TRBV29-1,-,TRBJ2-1,TGCAGCGCTGAGGGAGGGGAAGGTTGGTCCTACAATGAGCAGTTCTTC,CSAEGGEGWSYNEQFF
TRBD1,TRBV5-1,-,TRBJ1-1,TGCGCCAGCAGCTCCTACAGGGGGGGGGTTGACACTGAAGCTTTCTTT,CASSSYRGGVDTEAFF
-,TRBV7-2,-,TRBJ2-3,TGTGCCAGCAGCAACCTCTGGGCACGGGATACGCAGTATTTT,CASSNLWARDTQYF